This T cell receptor beta chain was sequenced in a study of blood T cells in healthy people across ages. The germline V and J ends were trimmed by 1 base and 2 bases, with 13 bases remaining between them. The CDR3 loop spans 16 amino acids. Primers used in a second PCR of roughly 7 to 11 cycles were a sample-barcoded 5' primer and a J-beta primer mix. In TCRdb, the 5' RACE reads were re-called with MiXCR into one record per CDR3 protein. The table includes roughly 800,000 distinct CDR3 sequences, 20% to 25% detected once. This sample was shared with a second study, whose subject was T cells of mothers and their children.

Sequencing input: blood. This TCR derives from a boy aged 10-17 years in good health. The chain carries TRBV12-3 or TRBV12-4 and TRBJ2-3; D perhaps matches TRBD1 (5 bases). CDR3 in amino acids: CASSLGGSLSTDTQYF. The CDR3 DNA follows: TGTGCCAGCAGTTTAGGGGGCAGCCTCTCCACAGATACGCAGTATTTT.